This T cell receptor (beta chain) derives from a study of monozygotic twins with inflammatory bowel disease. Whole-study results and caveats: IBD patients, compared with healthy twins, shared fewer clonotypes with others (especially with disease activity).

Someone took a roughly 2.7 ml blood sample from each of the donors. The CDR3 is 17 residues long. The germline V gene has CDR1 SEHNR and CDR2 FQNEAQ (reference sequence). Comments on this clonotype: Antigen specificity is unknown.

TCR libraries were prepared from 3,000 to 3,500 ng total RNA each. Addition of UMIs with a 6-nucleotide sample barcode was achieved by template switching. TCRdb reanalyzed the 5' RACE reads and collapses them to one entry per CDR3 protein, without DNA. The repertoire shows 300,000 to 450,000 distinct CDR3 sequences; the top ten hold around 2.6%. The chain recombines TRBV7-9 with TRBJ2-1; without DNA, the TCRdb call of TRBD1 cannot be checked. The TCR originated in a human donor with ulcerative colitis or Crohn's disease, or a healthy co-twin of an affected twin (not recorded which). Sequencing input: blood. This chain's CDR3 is CASSQGDRGRGANEQFF.